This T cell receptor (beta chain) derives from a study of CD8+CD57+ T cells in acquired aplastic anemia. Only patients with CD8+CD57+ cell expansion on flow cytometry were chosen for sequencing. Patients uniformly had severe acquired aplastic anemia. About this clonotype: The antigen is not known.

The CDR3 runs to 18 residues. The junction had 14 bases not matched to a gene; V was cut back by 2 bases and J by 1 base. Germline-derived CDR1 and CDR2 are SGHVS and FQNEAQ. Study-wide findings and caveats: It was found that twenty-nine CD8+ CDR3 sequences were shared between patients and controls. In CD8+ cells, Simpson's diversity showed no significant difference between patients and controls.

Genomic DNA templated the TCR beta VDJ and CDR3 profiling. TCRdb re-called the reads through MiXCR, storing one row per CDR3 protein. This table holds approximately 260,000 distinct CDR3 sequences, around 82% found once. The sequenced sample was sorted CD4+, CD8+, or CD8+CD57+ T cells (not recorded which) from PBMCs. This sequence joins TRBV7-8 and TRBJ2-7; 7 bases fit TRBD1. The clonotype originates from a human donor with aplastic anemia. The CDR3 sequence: CASSLPRDGTAPSYEQYV. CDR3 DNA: TGTGCCAGCAGCTTACCGCGAGACGGGACAGCCCCTTCCTACGAGCAGTACGTC.